The clone carrying this T cell receptor beta chain was detected only a few times. The data originate from a study of cytomegalovirus exposure and HLA in healthy donors. 13 Jbeta primers and 60 Vbeta primers were used for the PCR. Only in-frame clones appear in the TCRdb table, and some are missing; sequencing was by immunoSEQ multiplex PCR. The top ten clones hold about 1.5% of a sample with 100,000 to 150,000 clones, approximately 85% of them seen once. Germline V gene data show CDR1 as MNHEY and CDR2 as SMNVEV (reference sequence). Trimming removed 5 bases from V and 4 bases from J, with 17 bases in between. The CDR3 length is 15 residues.

The J gene is TRBJ2-5, the V gene TRBV27; D ambiguous. The TCR comes from a boy between 10 and 17 years old in good health and CMV-seronegative. The sample consisted of PBMCs. This CDR3 is CASSKPPPCGETQYF. CDR3 coding DNA: TGTGCCAGCAGTAAACCCCCTCCTTGCGGAGAGACCCAGTACTTC.